This section outlines one T cell receptor (beta chain) sequence together with its context. What it binds is not known. The V gene's germline CDR1 is MRHNA and CDR2 SNTAGT. The CDR3 contains 15 residues. Germline trimming cut 7 bases from V and 1 base from J; bases unmatched to any gene: 9. Method: immunoSEQ multiplex PCR; TCRdb's copy keeps in-frame clones and lacks some. The sample has tens of thousands of clones; roughly 84% are singletons. The data belong to a study of identifying expanded T cells in peripheral blood. Study-wide points: About 1.3 clones differed between technical replicates, versus roughly 17 and 20 over time. Across healthy donors, higher total template counts meant significantly greater roughly two-week count variance.

No infections or other immune events were documented during collection. Sequencing used blood. The TCR originated in a person aged 18 to 70 in good health. The V and J genes are TRBV6-4 and TRBJ1-1, with 7 bases that match TRBD1. The chain's CDR3 is CASIDAGTENTEAFF. As DNA, the CDR3 is TGTGCCAGCATTGATGCCGGGACAGAGAACACTGAAGCTTTCTTT.